These T cell receptor beta chains were read from a single sample in a study of cytomegalovirus exposure and HLA in healthy donors. The protocol was immunoSEQ multiplex PCR, while the TCRdb copy is restricted to in-frame clones and leaves out a portion. Of around 200,000 clones in the sample, 70% to 80% were seen once. Input material: PBMCs. The receptors were gathered from a man aged 40-49 years in good health and CMV-seronegative. CDR3s include the opening cysteine and the closing phenylalanine or tryptophan. Expanded clones get a size class; other rows say once, few or many, or leave the size out.

j_call clone_size v_call cdr3_aa
TRBJ1-5 . TRBV4-3 CASSQGQGSQPQHF
TRBJ1-4 once TRBV5-1 CASSPSPPGQNEKLFF
TRBJ1-1 . TRBV15 CATSRDHNPGGEAFF
TRBJ2-3 . TRBV18 CASSDRTYTDTQYF
TRBJ2-7 once TRBV5-6 CASSPTSGFSYEQYF
TRBJ2-3 . TRBV14 CASSPRQSGTQYF
TRBJ2-5 . TRBV6-6 CASSYFEGRETQYF
TRBJ2-5 . TRBV6-5 CASSTGGRETQYF
TRBJ2-2 . TRBV5-5 CASSLEGALNTGELFF
TRBJ1-1 . TRBV25-1 CASSEVGTFEAFF
TRBJ1-5 . TRBV5-1 CASSPGTEYSNQPQHF
TRBJ2-7 once TRBV5-6 CASSLAGGTYEQYF
TRBJ2-2 . TRBV5-4 CASSLWQDNTGELFF
TRBJ2-5 . TRBV28 CASRSGTSYHPYF
TRBJ2-5 once TRBV19 CASNNQGGQETQYF
TRBJ2-6 . TRBV15 CATSRAEGLGANVLTF
TRBJ2-2 . TRBV5-4 CASSPGQGAAGELFF
TRBJ1-2 . TRBV10-3 CAISGTDHRYGYTF
TRBJ2-1 . TRBV7-2 CASSLLSGIEQFF
TRBJ1-2 . TRBV5-6 CASSLDTGSDYGYTF
TRBJ2-2 . TRBV5-4 CASSLRGGTGELFF
TRBJ2-2 . TRBV7-9 CASSRSGRGGTGELFF
TRBJ1-5 . TRBV19 CASRAHGRVVGQPQHF
TRBJ2-7 . TRBV28 CASSRSSGTFFYEQYF
TRBJ2-7 . TRBV6-6 CASSQTREAGEQYF
TRBJ2-4 . TRBV5-1 CASSLVGGMSIQYF
TRBJ2-1 . TRBV30 CAWSGGVSSSYNEQFF
TRBJ2-1 . TRBV29-1 CSVVFRVDEQFF
TRBJ2-2 . TRBV6-5 CASGGPRVGTGELFF
TRBJ2-1 . TRBV7-3 CASSLMGGSSYNEQFF
TRBJ1-3 once TRBV7-9 CSSRGQGASGNTIYF